Presented here are 8 T cell receptor beta chains from one specimen sequenced in a study of post-analysis software for immune sequencing data. Findings and limits, study-wide: Included in a set of roughly 5 TRBV segments more frequent in patients than controls were TRBV5-6, TRBV5-1 and TRBV20-1.

Their antigen targets remain unknown. The TCR beta cDNA libraries carried unique molecular identifiers. MiXCR, run by TCRdb on the PCR reads, gives a single entry per CDR3 protein. The sample records 450,000 to 650,000 distinct CDR3 sequences, about 40% being singletons. Sequencing was performed on blood. The receptors were sampled from a girl aged 5-17 years with multiple sclerosis.

In this sample, this clonotype turned up many times. The chain joins TRBV7-2 to TRBJ2-7, with TRBD2 matching 13 bases. Per the germline V gene, CDR1 is SGHTA and CDR2 is FQGNSA. The CDR3 sequence is 15 residues long. Trimming cost V 5 bases and J 5 bases; bases outside gene matches: 6. CDR3 bases: TGTGCCAGCAGCCGCCGGACTAGCGGGAGCGACGAGCAGTACTTC. Translating gives CASSRRTSGSDEQYF. Complete variable domain (other parts from reference TRBV7-2 and TRBJ2-7): GAGVSQSPSNKVTEKGKDVELRCDPISGHTALYWYRQSLGQGLEFLIYFQGNSAPDKSGLPSDRFSAERTGGSVSTLTIQRTQQEDSAVYLCASSRRTSGSDEQYFGPGTRLTVT.

DNA of the CDR3: TGTGCCAGCAGTGAAGGGGGCGGGGGGACCTGGCATTTT. Protein product: CASSEGGGGTWHF. The J gene is TRBJ1-5, the V gene TRBV6-1; possible D gene TRBD1, 5 bases. The CDR3 has 13 residues. Germline assignment: CDR1 MNHNS and CDR2 SASEGT. Trimming cost V 1 base and J 15 bases, with 16 bases left between them.

The CDR3 nucleotides read TGTGCCATCAGTGCAGGGACTAGCGTCTACGAGCAGTACTTC. Amino acid sequence: CAISAGTSVYEQYF. This chain uses TRBV10-3 with TRBJ2-7; 10 bases match TRBD2. This CDR3 has 14 amino acids. CDR1 and CDR2 from the germline V gene are ENHRY and SYGVKD. Losses at the gene ends were 4 bases for V and 3 bases for J; bases not matched to a gene: 3.

The sample holds a few counts of this clonotype. The chain has TRBV6-6 and TRBJ2-4; maybe TRBD2 (5 bases). Per the germline V gene, CDR1 is MNHNY and CDR2 is SVGAGI (reference sequence). The length of the CDR3 is 16 residues. V dropped 0 bases and J dropped 2 bases, with 11 bases sitting between them. The DNA of the CDR3 is TGTGCCAGCAGTTACTCGAGCGGCGGTCCCAAAAACATTCAGTACTTC. Encoded protein: CASSYSSGGPKNIQYF.

This clonotype was detected a few times. The chain uses TRBV5-1 and TRBJ2-7; the D gene is possibly TRBD1 (6 bases). Trimming pared 6 bases from V and 1 base from J, leaving 8 bases between. CDR1 and CDR2 from the germline V gene are SGHRS and YFSETQ. The CDR3 spans 12 residues. The CDR3 bases are TGCGCCAGCAAGGGGGTTTCCTACGAGCAGTACTTC. This codes for CASKGVSYEQYF.

V is TRBV12-3 or TRBV12-4 and J is TRBJ2-5, with a tentative D call TRBD2 (6 bases). Trimming cost V 5 bases and J 3 bases, with 13 bases left between them. The CDR3 is 14 residues long. This CDR3 reads CASSPPPGEETQYF. CDR3 nucleotides: TGTGCCAGCAGTCCGCCCCCGGGGGAAGAGACCCAGTACTTC.

The V and J genes are TRBV12-3 or TRBV12-4 and TRBJ2-7; D is ambiguous. The CDR3 is 13 amino acids. V was trimmed by 3 bases and J by 0 bases, leaving 6 bases between them. CDR3 sequence reads: CASSFAPSYEQYF. CDR3 bases: TGTGCCAGCAGTTTCGCCCCCTCCTACGAGCAGTACTTC.

This chain connects TRBV5-1 to TRBJ2-3; 7 nucleotides align to TRBD1. After removal of 4 bases from V and 0 bases from J, the junction contained 5 bases not matched to a gene. Germline CDR1 reads SGHRS; CDR2 reads YFSETQ. This CDR3 has 15 amino acids. CDR3 protein: CASSVGQPSTDTQYF. The DNA of the CDR3 is TGCGCCAGCAGCGTGGGACAGCCTAGCACAGATACGCAGTATTTT.